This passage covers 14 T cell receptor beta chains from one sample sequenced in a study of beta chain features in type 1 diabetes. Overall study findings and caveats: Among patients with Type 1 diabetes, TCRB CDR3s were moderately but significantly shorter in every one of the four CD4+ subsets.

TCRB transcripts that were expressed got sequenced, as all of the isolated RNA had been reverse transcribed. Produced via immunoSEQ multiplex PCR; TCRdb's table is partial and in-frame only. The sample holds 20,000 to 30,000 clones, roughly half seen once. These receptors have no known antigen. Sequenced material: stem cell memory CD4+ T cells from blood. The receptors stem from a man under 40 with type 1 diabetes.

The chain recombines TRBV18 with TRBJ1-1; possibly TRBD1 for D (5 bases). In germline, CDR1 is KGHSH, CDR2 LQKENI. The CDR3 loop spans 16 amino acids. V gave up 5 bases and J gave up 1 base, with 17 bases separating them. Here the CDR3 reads CASSLGAWQPNTEAFF. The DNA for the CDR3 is TGTGCCAGCTCATTAGGGGCTTGGCAGCCGAACACTGAAGCTTTCTTT. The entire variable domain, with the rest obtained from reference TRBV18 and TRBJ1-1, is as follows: NAGVMQNPRHLVRRRGQEARLRCSPMKGHSHVYWYRQLPEEGLKFMVYLQKENIIDESGMPKERFSAEFPKEGPSILRIQQVVRGDSAAYFCASSLGAWQPNTEAFFGQGTRLTVV.

In DNA, the CDR3 is TGTGCCAGCAGCTTAGATTCCGTAACTGAAGCTTTCTTT. Its protein is CASSLDSVTEAFF. The genes are TRBV11-3 and TRBJ1-1, with no clear D. Germline CDR1 is SGHNT and CDR2 is YENEEA. The germline V and J ends were trimmed by 0 bases and 5 bases, with 7 bases remaining between them. This CDR3 is built from 13 residues.

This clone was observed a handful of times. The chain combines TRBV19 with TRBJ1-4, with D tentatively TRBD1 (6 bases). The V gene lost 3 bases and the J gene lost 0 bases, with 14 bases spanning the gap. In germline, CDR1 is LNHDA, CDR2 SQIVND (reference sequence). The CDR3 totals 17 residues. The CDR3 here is CASSMGAAPATNEKLFF. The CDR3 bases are TGTGCCAGTAGTATGGGGGCAGCCCCTGCAACTAATGAAAAACTGTTTTTT.

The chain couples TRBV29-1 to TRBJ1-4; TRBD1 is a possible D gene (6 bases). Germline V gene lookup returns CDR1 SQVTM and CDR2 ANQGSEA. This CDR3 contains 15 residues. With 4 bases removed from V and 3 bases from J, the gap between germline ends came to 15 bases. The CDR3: CSVGAPGGSNEKLFF. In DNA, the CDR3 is TGCAGCGTTGGCGCCCCGGGGGGCTCTAATGAAAAACTGTTTTTT.

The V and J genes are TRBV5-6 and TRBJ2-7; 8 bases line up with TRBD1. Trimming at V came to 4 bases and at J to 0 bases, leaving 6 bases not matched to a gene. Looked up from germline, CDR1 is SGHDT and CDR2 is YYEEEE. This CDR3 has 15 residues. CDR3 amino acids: CASSLTGDISYEQYF. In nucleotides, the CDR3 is TGTGCCAGCAGCCTGACAGGGGACATCTCCTACGAGCAGTACTTC.

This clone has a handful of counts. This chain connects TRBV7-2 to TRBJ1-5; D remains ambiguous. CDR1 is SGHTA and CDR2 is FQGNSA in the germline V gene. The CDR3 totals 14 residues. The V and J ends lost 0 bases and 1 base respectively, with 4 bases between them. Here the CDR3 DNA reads TGTGCCAGCAGCTTAGCCAGGAGCAATCAGCCCCAGCATTTT. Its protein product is CASSLARSNQPQHF.

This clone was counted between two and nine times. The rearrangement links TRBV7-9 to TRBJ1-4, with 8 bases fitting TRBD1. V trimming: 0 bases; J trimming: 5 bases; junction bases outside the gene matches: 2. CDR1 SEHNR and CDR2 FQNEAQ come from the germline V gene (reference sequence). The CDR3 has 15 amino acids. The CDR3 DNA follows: TGTGCCAGCAGCTTAGCGCGGACAGGGAATGAAAAACTGTTTTTT. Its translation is CASSLARTGNEKLFF.

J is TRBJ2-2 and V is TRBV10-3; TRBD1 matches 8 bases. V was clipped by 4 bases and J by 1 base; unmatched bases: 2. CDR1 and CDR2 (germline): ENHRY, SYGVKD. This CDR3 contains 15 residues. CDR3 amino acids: CAISAGTGNTGELFF. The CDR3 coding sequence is TGTGCCATCAGTGCCGGGACAGGGAACACCGGGGAGCTGTTTTTT.

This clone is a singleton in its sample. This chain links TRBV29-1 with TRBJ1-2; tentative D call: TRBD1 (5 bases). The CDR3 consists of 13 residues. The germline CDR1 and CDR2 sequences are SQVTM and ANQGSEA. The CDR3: CRGGPTGKYGYTF. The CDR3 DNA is TGCAGGGGGGGACCTACAGGAAAATATGGCTACACCTTC.

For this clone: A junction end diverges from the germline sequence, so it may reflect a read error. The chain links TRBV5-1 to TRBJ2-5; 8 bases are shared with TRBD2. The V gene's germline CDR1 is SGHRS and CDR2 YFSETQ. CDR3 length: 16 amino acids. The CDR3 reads CTSSLMNSGGGETQYF. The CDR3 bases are TGCACCAGCAGCTTGATGAACAGCGGGGGTGGAGAGACCCAGTACTTC.

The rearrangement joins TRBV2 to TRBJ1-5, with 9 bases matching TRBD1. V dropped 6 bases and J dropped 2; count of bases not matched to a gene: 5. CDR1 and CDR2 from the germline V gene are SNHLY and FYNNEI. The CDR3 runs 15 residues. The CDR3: CASRGTGPRNQPQHF. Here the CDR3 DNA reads TGTGCCAGCAGAGGGACAGGGCCTCGCAATCAGCCCCAGCATTTT.

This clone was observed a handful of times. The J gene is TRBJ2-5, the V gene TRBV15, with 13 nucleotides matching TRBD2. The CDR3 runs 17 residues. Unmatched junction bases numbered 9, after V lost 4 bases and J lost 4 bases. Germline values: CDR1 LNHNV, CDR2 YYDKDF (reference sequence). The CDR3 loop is CATSKLAGGPGGETQYF. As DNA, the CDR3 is TGTGCCACCAGCAAACTAGCGGGAGGGCCGGGGGGAGAGACCCAGTACTTC.

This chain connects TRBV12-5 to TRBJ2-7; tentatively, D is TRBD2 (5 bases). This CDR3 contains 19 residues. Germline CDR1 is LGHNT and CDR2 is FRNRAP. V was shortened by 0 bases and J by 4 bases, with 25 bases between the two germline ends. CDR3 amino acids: CASGLVHKAGSADKYEQYF. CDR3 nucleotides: TGTGCTAGTGGTTTGGTACATAAGGCTGGTAGCGCCGATAAGTACGAGCAGTACTTC.

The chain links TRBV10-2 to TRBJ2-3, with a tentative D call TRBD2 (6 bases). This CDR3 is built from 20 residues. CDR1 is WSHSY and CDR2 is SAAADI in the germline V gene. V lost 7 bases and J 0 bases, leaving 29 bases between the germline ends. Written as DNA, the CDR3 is TGCGCCAGCAATGGGGTACGGCGGGACCTTCGTGGGGGTAGCACAGATACGCAGTATTTT. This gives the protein CASNGVRRDLRGGSTDTQYF.